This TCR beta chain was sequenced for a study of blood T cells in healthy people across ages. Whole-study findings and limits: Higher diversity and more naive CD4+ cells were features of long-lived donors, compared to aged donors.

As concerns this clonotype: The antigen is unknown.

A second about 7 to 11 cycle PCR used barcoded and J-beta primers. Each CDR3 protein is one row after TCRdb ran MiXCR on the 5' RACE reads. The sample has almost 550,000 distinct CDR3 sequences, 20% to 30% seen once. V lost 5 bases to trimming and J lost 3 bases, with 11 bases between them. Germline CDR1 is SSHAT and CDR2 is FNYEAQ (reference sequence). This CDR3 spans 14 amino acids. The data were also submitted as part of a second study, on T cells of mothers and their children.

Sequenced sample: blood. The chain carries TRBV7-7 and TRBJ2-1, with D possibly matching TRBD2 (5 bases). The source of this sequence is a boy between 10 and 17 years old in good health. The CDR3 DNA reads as TGTGCCAGCAGCCCAGGACTCAACTACAATGAGCAGTTCTTC. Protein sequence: CASSPGLNYNEQFF.